This T cell receptor (beta chain) was profiled in a study of regulatory T cells in long-lasting Graves disease. Whole-study context: In persistent Graves' disease, antithyroid drugs had been taken for over 5 years and TSH receptor antibodies stayed positive. Study-level results: Favoring TRBV28, TRBJ1-2 and TRBJ2-5 was a feature seen in persistent disease.

On this clonotype itself: Its antigen is currently unknown.

Building the TCR beta libraries relied on iRepertoire HTBI primers, and CDR3 regions underwent Arm-PCR. TCRdb fed the multiplex PCR reads into MiXCR, producing one record per CDR3 protein. The sample includes roughly 500,000 distinct CDR3 sequences, approximately 23% of them seen just once. V lost 3 bases, J lost 4 bases, and 15 bases stayed unmatched. CDR1 is ENHRY, CDR2 SYGVKD, per germline. The CDR3 runs 19 residues. The time point denotes: persistent/refractory GD, antithyroid drugs over 5 years with positive TRAb. PBMCs provided the RNA from which the TCR library was made. This clonotype originated in a female donor with Graves disease. V and J are TRBV10-3 and TRBJ2-3, with TRBD2 matching 11 bases. The sequenced sample was peripheral blood mononuclear cells (PBMCs), obtained when the disease was refractory, from a patient treated with antithyroid drugs. The CDR3 spells CAISDPKTSGSLGADTQYF. CDR3 nucleotide sequence: TGTGCCATCAGTGATCCCAAAACTAGCGGGAGTTTAGGCGCAGATACGCAGTATTTT.